Presented here are 18 T cell receptor beta chains from one specimen sequenced in a study of graft-versus-host responses after intestinal transplantation. Clones were sequenced by immunoSEQ multiplex PCR, and TCRdb holds only the in-frame ones, with some missing. The repertoire holds fewer than 110,000 clones, with over 85% as singletons. These receptors' antigens are unknown. The sample consisted of unstimulated CD8+ T cells sorted from spleen or lymph node cells, taken before intestinal transplant. All receptors derive from a human donor who received an intestinal transplant.

The V gene is TRBV9, the J gene TRBJ1-3; D is perhaps TRBD1 (5 bases). The V gene lost 4 bases and the J gene lost 4 bases, with 15 bases spanning the gap. Looked up from germline, CDR1 is SGDLS and CDR2 is YYNGEE. The CDR3 runs 15 residues. This CDR3 is CASSLGPTPGNTIYF. DNA for the CDR3: TGTGCCAGCAGCTTGGGACCGACCCCAGGAAACACCATATATTTT.

The chain recombines TRBV9 with TRBJ1-3; no clear D. Trimming took off 4 bases at V and 4 bases at J, with 12 bases between the two ends. The V gene's germline CDR1 is SGDLS and CDR2 YYNGEE. There are 14 residues in the CDR3. The CDR3 reads CASSPGISGNTIYF. CDR3 DNA sequence: TGTGCCAGCAGCCCGGGGATATCAGGAAACACCATATATTTT.

V gene TRBV2 combines with J gene TRBJ2-3; D may be TRBD2 (6 bases). CDR1 and CDR2 from the germline V gene are SNHLY and FYNNEI. The V end was cut by 9 bases, the J end by 0 bases, with 13 bases between. The CDR3 consists of 14 residues. The CDR3 loop reads CASLTSGSTDTQYF. The CDR3 DNA is TGTGCCAGTCTCACAAGCGGGAGCACAGATACGCAGTATTTT.

The chain joins TRBV7-2 to TRBJ2-5, with TRBD2 matching 13 bases. The germline CDR1 and CDR2 sequences are SGHTA and FQGNSA. Trimming at V came to 3 bases and at J to 2 bases, leaving 12 bases not matched to a gene. The CDR3 consists of 19 residues. The CDR3 DNA is TGTGCCAGCAGCTTGGGACTAGCGGGGACGTTGGGGCGTCAAGAGACCCAGTACTTC. Protein: CASSLGLAGTLGRQETQYF.

The chain is built from TRBV19 and TRBJ2-7; no clear D gene. Trimming cost V 6 bases and J 2 bases, with 14 bases left between them. The CDR3 is 14 residues long. CDR1 LNHDA and CDR2 SQIVND come from the germline V gene (reference sequence). The CDR3 nucleotides are TGTGCCAGTAGCCTTTCTTCCCACCCCTACGAGCAGTACTTC. Amino acids: CASSLSSHPYEQYF.

V gene TRBV7-9 combines with J gene TRBJ1-5; a possible D gene is TRBD1 (5 bases). This CDR3 has 14 amino acids. Germline V lookup: CDR1 SEHNR, CDR2 FQNEAQ (reference sequence). V was shortened by 5 bases and J by 3 bases, with 11 bases between the two germline ends. The CDR3 protein is CASSLDSFNQPQHF. Here the CDR3 DNA reads TGTGCCAGCAGCCTCGACAGTTTCAATCAGCCCCAGCATTTT.

The chain joins TRBV27 to TRBJ1-2, with 8 positions matching TRBD1. Germline-derived CDR1 and CDR2 are MNHEY and SMNVEV (reference sequence). The V gene end was trimmed by 10 bases and the J gene end by 2 bases; junction bases not matched to a gene: 15. This CDR3 has 16 amino acids. The CDR3 is CATTESAGGSNYGYTF. The CDR3 DNA reads TGTGCCACCACCGAGTCGGCAGGGGGCTCAAACTATGGCTACACCTTC.

This chain uses TRBV27 with TRBJ1-2, with D possibly matching TRBD1 (6 bases). The length of the CDR3 is 12 residues. Trimming stripped 5 bases from V and 5 bases from J, with 9 bases between. CDR1 is MNHEY and CDR2 is SMNVEV in the germline V gene (reference sequence). The CDR3 nucleotides are TGTGCCAGCAGTCAAGGGGGATATGGCTACACCTTC. Translation: CASSQGGYGYTF.

The J gene is TRBJ1-2, the V gene TRBV25-1; the D is unclear. V was shortened by 8 bases and J by 6 bases, with 13 bases between the two germline ends. Germline CDR1 reads MGHDK; CDR2 reads SYGVNS. The CDR3 is made up of 12 amino acids. The chain's CDR3 is CASEGGLNGYTF. The CDR3 coding sequence is TGTGCCAGCGAAGGAGGACTCAATGGCTACACCTTC.

The V gene is TRBV5-1, the J gene TRBJ2-4, with D tentatively TRBD2 (5 bases). Germline values: CDR1 SGHRS, CDR2 YFSETQ. CDR3 length: 15 amino acids. The ends were cut back, 0 bases at V and 8 bases at J, with 15 bases in the middle. The CDR3 nucleotides are TGCGCCAGCAGCTTGGCCGGGGAAGGAGAAGACATTCAGTACTTC. As protein: CASSLAGEGEDIQYF.

V is TRBV4-2 and J is TRBJ1-1; D is ambiguous. The CDR3 spans 12 residues. Germline V lookup: CDR1 LGHNA, CDR2 YNFKEQ. The ends were cut back, 7 bases at V and 4 bases at J, with 10 bases in the middle. DNA of the CDR3: TGTGCCAGCACCCTAGGCGGCACTGAAGCTTTCTTT. Its protein is CASTLGGTEAFF.

The chain carries TRBV2 and TRBJ2-2; 14 bases fit TRBD2. The length of the CDR3 is 16 residues. V dropped 10 bases and J dropped 7; count of bases not matched to a gene: 11. Germline V gene data show CDR1 as SNHLY and CDR2 as FYNNEI. The CDR3 DNA reads as TGTGCCACATCAGGACTAGCGGGGGGTCTGGGCGGGGAGCTGTTTTTT. Residues: CATSGLAGGLGGELFF.

This rearrangement joins TRBV7-9 to TRBJ1-1; D is perhaps TRBD1 (5 bases). Trimming stripped 3 bases from V and 3 bases from J, with 8 bases between. The CDR3 sequence is 13 residues long. The germline V gene has CDR1 SEHNR and CDR2 FQNEAQ (reference sequence). The CDR3 nucleotides are TGTGCCAGCAGCTTCGTGGGGGACACTGAAGCTTTCTTT. Amino acid sequence: CASSFVGDTEAFF.

The rearrangement uses TRBV11-2 and TRBJ2-2, with D uncertain. The V gene's germline CDR1 is SGHAT and CDR2 FQNNGV. The CDR3 runs 15 residues. V shed 0 bases and J shed 5 bases, with 10 bases lying between them. The DNA of the CDR3 is TGTGCCAGCAGCTTAGATTCGCCCGCTACCGGGGAGCTGTTTTTT. Translated, it gives CASSLDSPATGELFF.

The chain combines TRBV19 with TRBJ1-2; D is unclear. The CDR3 loop spans 11 amino acids. V lost 6 bases and J lost 7, with 9 bases in between. CDR1 is LNHDA and CDR2 is SQIVND in the germline V gene (reference sequence). DNA of the CDR3: TGTGCCAGTAGAGGCGTGATTGGCTACACCTTC. It encodes CASRGVIGYTF.

CDR3 coding DNA: TGTGCCAGCAGTGAGGGGACCCTTACGGGGGAGCTGTTTTTT. Translating gives CASSEGTLTGELFF. The chain recombines TRBV2 with TRBJ2-2; the D gene could be TRBD1 or TRBD2 (5 bases each). The CDR3 contains 14 residues. Trimming took 3 bases from V and 8 from J, leaving 13 bases between them. Germline values: CDR1 SNHLY, CDR2 FYNNEI.

The rearrangement uses TRBV11-2 and TRBJ2-5; D perhaps matches TRBD2 (6 bases). CDR3 length equals 17 residues. V was trimmed by 3 bases and J by 3 bases, leaving 20 bases between them. Germline V gene sequence: CDR1 SGHAT, CDR2 FQNNGV. Here the CDR3 reads CASSFIGGVWAEETQYF. DNA for the CDR3: TGTGCCAGCAGCTTTATCGGAGGGGTGTGGGCAGAAGAGACCCAGTACTTC.

V usage is TRBV7-9 and J usage is TRBJ2-5; no firm D call. CDR1 and CDR2 from the germline V gene are SEHNR and FQNEAQ (reference sequence). Trimming removed 5 bases at V and 4 bases at J, with 11 bases between. This CDR3 is 13 amino acids long. CDR3 sequence reads: CASSPSLPETQYF. CDR3 sequence (DNA): TGTGCCAGCAGCCCCTCTTTGCCAGAGACCCAGTACTTC.